This TCR beta chain derives from a study of blood T cell repertoires in COVID-19. Overall study: Donors in the United States, Italy and Spain gave samples during acute or convalescent COVID-19. T cells, B-cell-depleted T cells, or PBMCs provided the cDNA or gDNA that served as material.

Per the study methods: Using reference gene primer amplification, nucleated cell counts were estimated. Sequencing used immunoSEQ multiplex PCR; TCRdb keeps in-frame clones, though not all of them. That table furnishes V, J and clone size, whereas the DNA furnished D and trimming. The sample has around 700,000 clones; 80% to 90% are singletons. The V gene's germline CDR1 is MNHEY and CDR2 SMNVEV (reference sequence). Trimming took 8 bases from V and 6 from J, leaving 16 bases between them. This CDR3 is 14 amino acids long. What was sequenced was peripheral blood. The TCR was taken from a woman aged 18-29 years with acute or convalescent COVID-19. This chain joins TRBV27 and TRBJ2-2; a weak D match, TRBD1 (5 bases). The CDR3 reads CASASGNLAGELFF. The CDR3 nucleotides are TGTGCCAGCGCATCAGGGAATTTGGCCGGGGAGCTGTTTTTT.